This T cell receptor beta chain was sequenced for a study of shared clonotypes between healthy human individuals. Regarding the study as a whole: In the sorted subsets, rarefaction showed sequencing was incomplete despite large depth.

V lost 3 bases and J lost 4; bases outside the gene matches: 12. This CDR3 comprises 18 residues. CDR1 and CDR2 from the germline V gene are LGHNA and YSLEER. Splitting of CD4+ cells produced CD45RA+ naive and CD45RA-negative memory subsets. The material for each subset, its genomic DNA, was split evenly across several immunoSEQ plates. The protocol was immunoSEQ multiplex PCR, while the TCRdb copy is restricted to in-frame clones and leaves out a portion. Of over a million clones in the sample, under 99% were seen once. This clone was seen just once. Its specificity is not known. What was sequenced was naive CD4+ T cells sorted from blood. As to subset: CD45RA+ positively selected. This chain joins TRBV4-3 and TRBJ2-1, with TRBD2 identical over 10 bases. The TCR originated in a man aged 25-45 years in good health. The CDR3 DNA reads as TGCGCCAGCAGCCAGTCGGGGCTAGCGGGAGCAGGATACAATGAGCAGTTCTTC. Its protein product is CASSQSGLAGAGYNEQFF.